This T cell receptor beta chain stems from a study of T cells after posttransplantation cyclophosphamide. Using immunoSEQ multiplex PCR, the repertoire was profiled, and TCRdb retains in-frame clones only, with some absent. The sample lists fewer than 45,000 clones, around 80% occurring once. Cyclophosphamide on days +3 and +4 followed busulfan-fludarabine conditioning and a marrow graft. This CDR3 has 15 residues. The trim removed 4 bases at V and 5 bases at J, leaving 4 bases unmatched. In germline, CDR1 is SGHKS, CDR2 YYEKEE (reference sequence). Here the sequenced sample was CD4+ T cells sorted from blood, taken just over 1,900 days after a stem cell transplant with posttransplant cyclophosphamide. This TCR came from a female patient aged 35 to 55 who received an allogeneic stem cell transplant from a related donor, was CMV-positive, and had no GVHD. Some of the T cells might come from the graft donor. The chain recombines TRBV5-5 with TRBJ2-2; TRBD1 matches at 11 bases. Here the CDR3 reads CASSIGQGATGELFF. The DNA for the CDR3 is TGTGCCAGCAGCATTGGACAGGGGGCGACCGGGGAGCTGTTTTTT.